This T cell receptor (beta chain) was recovered during a study of radiation and T cells in renal cell carcinoma. The method was immunoSEQ multiplex PCR; TCRdb's version includes in-frame clones alone and lacks a portion of them. The repertoire consists of about 130,000 clones, with around 85% occurring once and the leading ten covering around 6.1%. Described time point: blood 2 weeks post-SBRT. Treatment specified: 15 Gy SBRT to primary tumor, nephrectomy 4 weeks later. V was pared by 1 base and J by 3 bases, with 0 bases of the junction left unmatched. The CDR3 runs to 14 residues. Germline assignment: CDR1 MGHRA and CDR2 YSYEKL.

The sequencing here drew on blood, taken from a patient whose treatment included radiotherapy and nephrectomy. This TCR derives from a man aged 50 or older with renal cell carcinoma. This chain links TRBV4-1 with TRBJ2-5; 9 nucleotides align to TRBD2. This CDR3 is CASSQGTSEETQYF. The CDR3 DNA reads as TGCGCCAGCAGCCAAGGGACTAGCGAAGAGACCCAGTACTTC.